These 7 T cell receptor beta chains came from one sample sequenced in a study of shared clonotypes between healthy human individuals. Repertoires were generated with immunoSEQ multiplex PCR, while TCRdb's copy carries only in-frame clones and drops some. The sample lists about 2.4 million clones, approximately 94% occurring once. Input material: naive CD4+ T cells sorted from blood. This sample's subset: CD45RA+ positively selected. All receptors come from a man between 18 and 29 years old in good health.

The J gene is TRBJ2-1, the V gene TRBV5-4; no clear D. Deletions cut 1 base from V and 3 bases from J, with 11 bases between. Germline-derived CDR1 and CDR2 are SGHNT and YYREEE (reference sequence). This CDR3 is 15 amino acids long. CDR3: CASSLFRVDYNEQFF. Here the CDR3 DNA reads TGTGCCAGCAGCTTGTTCCGGGTTGACTACAATGAGCAGTTCTTC.

V gene TRBV6-6 combines with J gene TRBJ1-4; D not resolved. Germline V gene data show CDR1 as MNHNY and CDR2 as SVGAGI (reference sequence). The CDR3 has 16 residues. The V end was cut by 4 bases, the J end by 5 bases, with 17 bases between. This chain's CDR3 is CASSSTRAASNEKLFF. The DNA for the CDR3 is TGTGCCAGCAGTTCCACTCGGGCAGCCTCGAATGAAAAACTGTTTTTT.

The rearrangement uses TRBV14 and TRBJ2-7, with a weak D call TRBD1 (6 bases). The CDR3 contains 15 residues. The germline CDR1 and CDR2 sequences are SGHDN and FVKESK. Trimming shortened V by 0 bases and J by 2 bases, and 11 bases separated the two germline ends. CDR3 in amino acids: CASSQDQGPPYEQYF. CDR3 coding DNA: TGTGCCAGCAGCCAAGATCAGGGGCCCCCCTACGAGCAGTACTTC.

Worth noting for this clone: The sample holds other DNA sequences that translate to the same CDR3. The rearrangement uses TRBV2 and TRBJ1-5; unclear D gene. The CDR3 runs 14 residues. V lost 1 base and J lost 2, with 6 bases in between. CDR1 is SNHLY, CDR2 FYNNEI, per germline. The chain's CDR3 is CASSEGRGNQPQHF. CDR3 in DNA: TGTGCCAGCAGTGAAGGTAGGGGCAATCAGCCCCAGCATTTT. Full variable domain (missing parts from reference TRBV2 and TRBJ1-5): EPEVTQTPSHQVTQMGQEVILRCVPISNHLYFYWYRQILGQKVEFLVSFYNNEISEKSEIFDDQFSVERPDGSNFTLKIRSTKLEDSAMYFCASSEGRGNQPQHFGDGTRLSIL.

CDR3 coding DNA: TGCGCCAGCAGTTCCGACAGGGGGCAAGGCGAGCAGTACTTC. This translates into CASSSDRGQGEQYF. The genes are TRBV5-1 and TRBJ2-7, with 10 bases that match TRBD1. The CDR3 length is 14 residues. The V gene end was trimmed by 5 bases and the J gene end by 6 bases; junction bases not matched to a gene: 8. Germline V lookup: CDR1 SGHRS, CDR2 YFSETQ.

This chain links TRBV5-1 with TRBJ2-1, with D unclear. This CDR3 has 15 residues. Deletions cut 0 bases from V and 4 bases from J, with 11 bases between. Germline assignment: CDR1 SGHRS and CDR2 YFSETQ. Written as DNA, the CDR3 is TGCGCCAGCAGCTTGGTTACGGCCAGTTACAATGAGCAGTTCTTC. Residues: CASSLVTASYNEQFF.

Note on this clone: This sample includes further DNA sequences coding for the same CDR3. The rearrangement links TRBV11-2 to TRBJ1-1, with a weak D call TRBD1 (5 bases). V lost 3 bases to trimming and J lost 3 bases, with 8 bases between them. In germline, CDR1 is SGHAT, CDR2 FQNNGV. The CDR3 has 13 residues. The CDR3 DNA follows: TGTGCCAGCAGCTTCCTGGGGGACACTGAAGCTTTCTTT. This translates into CASSFLGDTEAFF.